This T cell receptor (beta chain) was profiled in a study of vaccination and CD4 T cells after COVID-19. CDR3 length: 15 amino acids. Germline CDR1 and CDR2: SQVTM and ANQGSEA. V was clipped by 5 bases and J by 2 bases, with 19 bases between them. Once obtained from cultured CD4+ T cells, the DNA was sequenced using the Oncomine TCR Beta short-read assay. TCRdb reprocessed the PCR reads with MiXCR, giving one entry per CDR3 protein. The table has more than 15,000 distinct CDR3 sequences, 72% seen once. In regard to this clonotype: Its antigen remains unknown.

Treatment noted: roughly 11-day PBMC culture with coronavirus spike peptide pools or control peptides (ViraFEST assay). With peptide pools, ViraFEST first expanded antigen-specific T cells and afterwards sequenced their TCRs. Cultures used 1.5 million to 2.5 million PBMCs per well, around 11 IU/ml IL-2 and 8 to 10 ug/ml peptides. Source material: CD4+ T cells from blood, cultured in vitro. The sequence derives from a human donor who had recovered from COVID-19. The chain carries TRBV29-1 and TRBJ2-7; D ambiguous. CDR3 nucleotide sequence: TGCAGCGTTCCCCTGGCTCTTGGCGGACCCTACGAGCAGTACTTC. Translation gives CSVPLALGGPYEQYF.